This T cell receptor (beta chain) was obtained from a study of PD-1 blockade in classical Hodgkin lymphoma. In the study overall: With a 2-week interval, patients received intravenous nivolumab at 3 mg/kg. General study results and limits: The study reported lower baseline TCR diversity in newly diagnosed patients than in healthy donors. CD4+ TCR diversity rose significantly by C4D1, and CD8+ TCR diversity did not. Any patient who commenced nivolumab under 1 year after ASCT was excluded.

About this clone itself: Antigen unknown.

Indicated time point: cycle 4 day 1 (C4D1), after less than 7 weeks of nivolumab. There was relapse after autologous stem cell transplantation in every patient, and there was variation in brentuximab vedotin exposure. With 1 base clipped from V and 5 bases from J, the junction kept 7 bases outside the gene matches. Germline V lookup: CDR1 SGDLS, CDR2 YYNGEE. The CDR3 spans 15 residues. Sequencing used immunoSEQ multiplex PCR; TCRdb keeps in-frame clones, though not all of them. The profile shows about 33,000 clones, approximately 67% of them singletons. This clonotype was sampled from a human donor with classical Hodgkin lymphoma. V gene TRBV9 combines with J gene TRBJ2-3, with TRBD2 identical over 7 bases. This material consisted of peripheral blood mononuclear cells (PBMCs), taken before the fourth cycle of nivolumab. Here the CDR3 reads CASSVLGLPLDTQYF. DNA of the CDR3: TGTGCCAGCAGCGTATTGGGACTACCCTTAGATACGCAGTATTTT. Full variable domain (remainder filled in from reference TRBV9 and TRBJ2-3): DSGVTQTPKHLITATGQRVTLRCSPRSGDLSVYWYQQSLDQGLQFLIQYYNGEERAKGNILERFSAQQFPDLHSELNLSSLELGDSALYFCASSVLGLPLDTQYFGPGTRLTVL.